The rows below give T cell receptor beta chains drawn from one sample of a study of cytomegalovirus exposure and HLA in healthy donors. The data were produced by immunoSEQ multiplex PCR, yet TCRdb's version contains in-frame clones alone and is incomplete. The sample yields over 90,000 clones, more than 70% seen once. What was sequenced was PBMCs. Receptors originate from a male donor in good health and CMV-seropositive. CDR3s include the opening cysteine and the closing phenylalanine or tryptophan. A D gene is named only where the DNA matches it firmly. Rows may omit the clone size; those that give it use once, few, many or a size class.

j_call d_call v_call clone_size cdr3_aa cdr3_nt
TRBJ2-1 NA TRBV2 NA CASSFSDPRGHNEQFF TGTGCCAGCAGTTTTAGCGATCCCAGGGGCCACAATGAGCAGTTCTTC
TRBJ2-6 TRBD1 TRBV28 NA CASSTQGAGANVLTF TGTGCCAGCAGTACCCAGGGGGCTGGGGCCAACGTCCTGACTTTC
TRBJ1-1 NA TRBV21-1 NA CASSTHRGLGNTEAFF TGTGCCAGCAGCACCCACAGGGGATTGGGGAACACTGAAGCTTTCTTT
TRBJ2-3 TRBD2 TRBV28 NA CASSPYSGRGTDTQYF TGTGCCAGCAGCCCCTATAGCGGGAGAGGTACAGATACGCAGTATTTT
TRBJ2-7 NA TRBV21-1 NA CASSPRGDRARDEQYF TGTGCCAGCAGCCCTCGAGGGGACAGGGCAAGGGACGAGCAGTACTTC
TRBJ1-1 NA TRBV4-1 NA CASSQARGTEAFF TGCGCCAGCAGCCAGGCCAGGGGAACTGAAGCTTTCTTT
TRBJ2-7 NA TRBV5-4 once CASSRWQGDEQYF TGTGCCAGCAGCCGCTGGCAGGGCGACGAGCAGTACTTC
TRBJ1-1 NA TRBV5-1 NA CASSLNPGDTEAFF TGCGCCAGCAGCTTGAACCCCGGGGACACTGAAGCTTTCTTT
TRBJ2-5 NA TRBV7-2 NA CASSRSGAQETQYF TGTGCCAGCAGCCGTAGCGGAGCCCAAGAGACCCAGTACTTC
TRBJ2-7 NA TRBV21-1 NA CASSKVVRGYEQYF TGTGCCAGCAGCAAAGTCGTCAGGGGTTACGAGCAGTACTTC
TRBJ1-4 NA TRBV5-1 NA CASREPTNEKLFF TGCGCCAGCAGGGAGCCAACTAATGAAAAACTGTTTTTT
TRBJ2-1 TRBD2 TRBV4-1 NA CASGRELAGLSYNEQFF TGCGCCAGCGGCAGGGAACTAGCGGGGCTCTCCTACAATGAGCAGTTCTTC
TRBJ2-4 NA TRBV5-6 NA CASRSQGGGYIQYF TGTGCCAGCAGATCACAGGGTGGCGGGTACATTCAGTACTTC
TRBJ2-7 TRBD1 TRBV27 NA CASSLTGTGGYEQYF TGTGCCAGCAGTCTAACCGGGACAGGGGGGTACGAGCAGTACTTC
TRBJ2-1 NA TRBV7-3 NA CASSSLPGLSSYNEQFF TGTGCCAGCAGCTCTTTACCGGGACTCAGCTCCTACAATGAGCAGTTCTTC
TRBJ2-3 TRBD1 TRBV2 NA CASSADRGNTQYF TGTGCCAGCAGTGCCGACAGGGGGAATACGCAGTATTTT
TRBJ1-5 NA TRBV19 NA CASSPRAGGLAQPQHF TGTGCCAGTAGTCCTCGGGCGGGGGGATTAGCCCAGCCCCAGCATTTT
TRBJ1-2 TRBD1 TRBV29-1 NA CSVGGDRGPAYGYTF TGCAGCGTCGGGGGGGACAGGGGGCCGGCCTATGGCTACACCTTC
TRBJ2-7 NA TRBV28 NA CASSVAGTLSYEQYF TGTGCCAGCAGTGTTGCCGGGACACTATCCTACGAGCAGTACTTC
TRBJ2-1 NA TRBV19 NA CASSIGSLATRDEQFF TGTGCCAGTAGTATAGGAAGCTTGGCGACTAGGGATGAGCAGTTCTTC
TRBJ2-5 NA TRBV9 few CASSSGFQETQYF TGTGCCAGCAGCTCGGGATTCCAAGAGACCCAGTACTTC
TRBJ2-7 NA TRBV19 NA CASSQGIYEQYF TGTGCCAGTAGTCAGGGAATCTACGAGCAGTACTTC
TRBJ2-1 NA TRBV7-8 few CASSLPGAWDTAEQFF TGTGCCAGCAGCTTACCCGGTGCGTGGGACACGGCGGAGCAGTTCTTC
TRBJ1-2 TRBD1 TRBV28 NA CASSQLTGDGYTF TGTGCCAGCAGCCAACTCACAGGGGACGGCTACACCTTC
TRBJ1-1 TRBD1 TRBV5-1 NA CASSSDRGNTEAFF TGCGCCAGCAGCTCGGACAGGGGGAACACTGAAGCTTTCTTT
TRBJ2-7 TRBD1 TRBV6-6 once CASRPDRGGSEQYF TGTGCCAGCAGACCAGACAGGGGAGGAAGCGAGCAGTACTTC
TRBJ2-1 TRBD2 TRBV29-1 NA CSVLAGETSYNEQFF TGCAGCGTTTTAGCGGGAGAGACCTCCTACAATGAGCAGTTCTTC
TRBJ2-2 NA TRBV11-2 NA CASSPTTGRKGELFF TGTGCCAGCAGCCCTACGACAGGACGTAAGGGGGAGCTGTTTTTT
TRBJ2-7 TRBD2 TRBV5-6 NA CASSWGPRLAGGNEQYF TGTGCCAGCAGTTGGGGGCCCCGGCTAGCGGGAGGGAACGAGCAGTACTTC
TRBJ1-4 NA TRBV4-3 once CASSQDRTTNEKLFF TGCGCCAGCAGCCAAGACAGGACAACTAATGAAAAACTGTTTTTT
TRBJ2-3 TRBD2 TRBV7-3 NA CASSPSGRRTDTQYF TGTGCCAGCAGCCCGAGCGGGAGGAGGACAGATACGCAGTATTTT
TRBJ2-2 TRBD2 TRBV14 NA CASRLAGTGELFF TGTGCCAGCAGACTAGCGGGCACCGGGGAGCTGTTTTTT
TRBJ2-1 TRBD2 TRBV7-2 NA CASSFSGTSGSLKQFF TGTGCCAGCAGCTTTTCCGGGACTAGCGGGAGTTTGAAGCAGTTCTTC
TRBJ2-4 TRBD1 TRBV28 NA CASVGTGGENSQYF TGTGCCAGCGTTGGGACAGGGGGAGAAAACAGTCAGTACTTC
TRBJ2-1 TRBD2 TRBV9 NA CASSAGTSGYNEQFF TGTGCCAGCAGCGCCGGGACTAGCGGATACAATGAGCAGTTCTTC
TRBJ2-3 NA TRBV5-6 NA CASSPGTGVTSGSTDTQYF TGTGCCAGCAGCCCGGGGACAGGGGTGACTAGCGGAAGCACAGATACGCAGTATTTT
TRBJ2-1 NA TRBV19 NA CASSILSGGYNEQFF TGTGCCAGTAGTATCTTGAGCGGCGGGTACAATGAGCAGTTCTTC
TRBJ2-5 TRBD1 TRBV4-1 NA CASSQDGTGRARSQYF TGCGCCAGCAGCCAAGATGGGACAGGGAGGGCGAGGTCCCAGTACTTC
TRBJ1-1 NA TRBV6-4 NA CASSGRGTEAFF TGTGCCAGCAGTGGGAGAGGAACTGAAGCTTTCTTT
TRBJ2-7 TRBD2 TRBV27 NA CASSLTSAAYEQYF TGTGCCAGCAGTTTGACTAGCGCAGCCTACGAGCAGTACTTC
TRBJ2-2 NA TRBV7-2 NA CASSLARREVLFF TGTGCCAGCAGCTTAGCGCGGCGGGAAGTGCTGTTTTTT
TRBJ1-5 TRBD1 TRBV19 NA CASSKGQGAYQPQHF TGTGCCAGTAGTAAGGGACAGGGGGCATATCAGCCCCAGCATTTT
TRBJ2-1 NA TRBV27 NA CASSSQGFGAYNEQFF TGTGCCAGCAGTTCGCAGGGGTTTGGGGCCTACAATGAGCAGTTCTTC
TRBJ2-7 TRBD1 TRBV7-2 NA CASSREGTGGSYEQYF TGTGCCAGCAGTCGTGAAGGGACAGGGGGCTCCTACGAGCAGTACTTC
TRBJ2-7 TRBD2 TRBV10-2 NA CASSGTGLLSYEQYF TGCGCCAGCAGTGGAACGGGACTACTCTCCTACGAGCAGTACTTC
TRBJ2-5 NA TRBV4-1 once CASSQDVLRDSPWETQYF TGCGCCAGCAGCCAAGATGTTCTGCGGGACAGTCCCTGGGAGACCCAGTACTTC
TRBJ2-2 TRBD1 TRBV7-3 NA CASSPTPPQGGSSGELFF TGTGCCAGCAGCCCCACCCCCCCACAGGGGGGCAGCTCCGGGGAGCTGTTTTTT
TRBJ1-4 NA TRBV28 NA CASSSPTSTNEKLFF TGTGCCAGCAGTTCCCCGACATCAACTAATGAAAAACTGTTTTTT
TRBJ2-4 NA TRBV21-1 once CASSPPKGDSRTKNIQYF TGTGCCAGCAGCCCTCCCAAAGGGGACAGTCGCACCAAAAACATTCAGTACTTC
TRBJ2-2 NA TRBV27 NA CASTPISPGANTGELFF TGTGCCAGCACACCAATCTCTCCGGGAGCGAACACCGGGGAGCTGTTTTTT
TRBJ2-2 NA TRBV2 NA CASSELVTAYTGELFF TGTGCCAGCAGTGAACTGGTGACAGCCTACACCGGGGAGCTGTTTTTT
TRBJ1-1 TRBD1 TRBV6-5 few CASSRGQGAEAFF TGTGCCAGCAGTAGGGGGCAGGGCGCTGAAGCTTTCTTT
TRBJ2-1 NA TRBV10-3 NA CAISGEREQFF TGTGCCATCAGTGGCGAGCGGGAGCAGTTCTTC